This T cell receptor (beta chain) was documented in a study of human T cells and chemical hapten exposure. CDR3 length equals 16 residues. CDR1 and CDR2 from the germline V gene are SGHAT and FQNNGV. Trimming cost V 4 bases and J 4 bases, with 20 bases left between them. This clonotype was counted ten times or more. TCRdb itself ran the RACE reads through MiXCR, one entry per CDR3 protein. The top ten clones hold 2% to 2.5% of a sample with some 100,000 distinct CDR3 sequences, roughly a tenth of them seen once. Time point given: patch test 2, 6 weeks after DPC sensitization. Treatment reported: therapeutic diphenylcyclopropenone sensitization with weekly scalp DPC.

The origin of this receptor is a woman in her thirties or forties with alopecia areata. Some clones in this sample may be carry-over from other donors' samples. This sequence joins TRBV11-2 and TRBJ2-7; TRBD1 might be the D (6 bases). This sample comprised whole blood, obtained in connection with sensitization to the hapten diphenylcyclopropenone (DPC). CDR3 sequence reads: CASSSSTGTQRYEQYF. The CDR3 nucleotides read TGTGCCAGCAGCTCCTCCACCGGGACACAAAGGTACGAGCAGTACTTC. Full variable domain (rest looked up from reference TRBV11-2 and TRBJ2-7): EAGVAQSPRYKIIEKRQSVAFWCNPISGHATLYWYQQILGQGPKLLIQFQNNGVVDDSQLPKDRFSAERLKGVDSTLKIQPAKLEDSAVYLCASSSSTGTQRYEQYFGPGTRLTVT.